Shown below are 4 T cell receptor beta chains from a single sample sequenced in a study of shared clonotypes between healthy human individuals. Sequenced by immunoSEQ multiplex PCR; TCRdb stores in-frame clones only, minus some. The sample has more than 850,000 clones, about 84% seen once. The sample consisted of memory CD4+ T cells from PBMCs. The subset denotes: CD45RA-negative fraction. All receptors derive from a man in his late teens or twenties in good health. Some clones in this sample may be carry-over from other donors' samples.

The chain couples TRBV6-1 to TRBJ1-1; the D gene is possibly TRBD1 (6 bases). The V gene lost 6 bases and the J gene lost 1 base, with 12 bases spanning the gap. The CDR3 has 14 residues. Germline assignment: CDR1 MNHNS and CDR2 SASEGT. This CDR3 is CASSLGQTNTEAFF. The CDR3 DNA reads as TGTGCCAGCAGCCTTGGACAGACGAACACTGAAGCTTTCTTT.

This chain links TRBV6-1 with TRBJ1-4; unclear D gene. This CDR3 is 12 amino acids long. The ends were cut back, 7 bases at V and 7 bases at J, with 10 bases in the middle. Germline V gene data show CDR1 as MNHNS and CDR2 as SASEGT. The CDR3 protein is CASNLYAEKLFF. The CDR3 region has the DNA TGTGCCAGCAATCTGTACGCTGAAAAACTGTTTTTT.

As for this clone: Other nucleotide sequences from this sample produce the same CDR3. The chain uses TRBV5-4 and TRBJ1-2, with TRBD1 matching over 9 bases. The V segment lost 2 bases and the J segment 4 bases; nucleotides outside the gene matches: 6. The germline V gene has CDR1 SGHNT and CDR2 YYREEE (reference sequence). CDR3 size: 15 residues. CDR3 in amino acids: CASSFPGTGSYGYTF. The CDR3 bases are TGTGCCAGCAGCTTCCCCGGGACAGGGTCCTATGGCTACACCTTC.

The chain couples TRBV28 to TRBJ2-7; D is perhaps TRBD1 (5 bases). The V gene's germline CDR1 is MDHEN and CDR2 SYDVKM. CDR3 size: 14 residues. V was pared by 7 bases and J by 7 bases, with 20 bases between. Here the CDR3 DNA reads TGTGCCAGCATCAAGGCGGCAGGGAAAAGGGAGCAGTACTTC. It translates to CASIKAAGKREQYF.